Described below is a single TCR beta chain sequence and its context. The junction had 4 bases not matched to a gene; V was cut back by 5 bases and J by 1 base. Germline V gives CDR1 SGHNT, CDR2 YENEEA. The CDR3 extends over 15 amino acids. The data originate from a study of T-cell memory formation after mild COVID-19. In TCRdb, the 5' RACE reads were re-called with MiXCR into one record per CDR3 protein. The table has 210,000 or so distinct CDR3 sequences, around 25% seen once; the top ten hold over 9.5%. Sequencing used PBMCs or a T cell subset sorted from them (not recorded which). V gene TRBV11-3 combines with J gene TRBJ2-2; 7 nucleotides agree with TRBD2. This sequence was found in an adult woman who had mild COVID-19 (a few samples of this study predate the infection). Cell type and time point are not known. DNA of the CDR3: TGTGCCAGCAGCCGAGCGGGGAAGAACACCGGGGAGCTGTTTTTT. It specifies CASSRAGKNTGELFF.